What follows are 15 T cell receptor beta chains derived from one specimen sequenced in a study of early T cells in non-severe SARS-CoV-2 infection (dated by TCRdb to about 2021). Receptors were amplified or captured by 5' RACE. The sequencer was a NextSeq 500. TCRdb ran its own pipeline on the public reads, namely fastp trimming at Q25 and MiXCR clone calling, and kept in-frame beta chains. Each entry merges the rows of one CDR3 protein and shows their most common DNA and genes. Counted in this sample were approximately 63,000 distinct CDR3 sequences; more than 5.5% of them appeared once. The leading ten clones occupy more than 3% of the sample. This specimen consisted of whole blood, obtained at baseline. Receptors were obtained from an adult who was a healthcare worker with PCR-confirmed SARS-CoV-2 infection or an uninfected control (not recorded which).

Note on this clonotype: Because the CDR3's place on the DNA is in doubt, the DNA is left out and the CDR3 is given as listed by TCRdb. CDR3 sequence reads: CISVSESVKGTSAPYEQFF. This rearrangement joins TRBV7-5 to TRBJ2-1; the D call TRBD2 from the table was never checked on the DNA. TRBV7-5 is a pseudogene. The CDR3 contains 19 residues when both ends are counted.

This clonotype occurred many times. The gene calls are TRBV5-1 and TRBJ1-2; D call uncertain. CDR1 and CDR2 from the germline V gene are SGHRS and YFSETQ. This CDR3 spans 16 amino acids. Trimming took off 4 bases at V and 5 bases at J, with 21 bases between the two ends. CDR3: CASSPEMTRREYGYTF. CDR3 sequence (DNA): TGCGCCAGCAGCCCCGAGATGACCCGGAGAGAATATGGCTACACCTTC.

About this clonotype: This may be a read error, as it is one base from a much larger clone. This rearrangement joins TRBV9 to TRBJ1-1; no clear D. V was trimmed by 4 bases and J by 3 bases, leaving 10 bases between them. The CDR3 is 13 residues long. The germline gives CDR1 SGDLS, CDR2 YYNGEE. The chain's CDR3 is CASSSSPDTEAFF. The CDR3 nucleotides are TGTGCCAGCAGCTCCAGTCCCGACACTGAAGCTTTCTTT.

This clonotype was counted only a few times. The V call is TRBV30, the J call TRBJ2-2; tentative D call: TRBD1 (6 bases). V lost 2 bases to trimming and J lost 5 bases, with 6 bases between them. This CDR3 spans 12 amino acids. Germline V lookup: CDR1 GTSNPN, CDR2 SVGIG (reference sequence). The CDR3, as DNA: TGTGCCTGGAGTCAGGGGACCGGGGAGCTGTTTTTT. The encoded protein is CAWSQGTGELFF.

The chain uses TRBV6-2 or TRBV6-3 and TRBJ1-2; 8 nucleotides agree with TRBD1. V shed 7 bases and J 3 bases; nucleotides not matched to a gene: 7. This CDR3 has 14 amino acids. From germline, CDR1 is MNHEY and CDR2 SVGEGT. The CDR3 nucleotides are TGTGCCAGCACTAAACAGGGACAGGACTATGGCTACACCTTC. It translates to CASTKQGQDYGYTF.

This clonotype was recorded a few times. V is TRBV5-1 and J is TRBJ1-2; TRBD1 aligns across 10 bases. The CDR3 is 14 residues long. Looked up from germline, CDR1 is SGHRS and CDR2 is YFSETQ. J gave up 2 bases and V 3 bases, and 1 base lay outside the gene matches. CDR3: CASSWTGGNYGYTF. CDR3 nucleotides: TGCGCCAGCAGCTGGACAGGGGGAAACTATGGCTACACCTTC.

Ten or more counts support this clonotype. The rearrangement joins TRBV20-1 to TRBJ1-6; maybe TRBD1 (5 bases). Between the trimmed V and J ends, which lost 5 bases and 14 bases, there was a span of 16 bases. CDR1 and CDR2 from the germline V gene are DFQATT and SNEGSKA (reference sequence). The CDR3 extends over 12 amino acids. CDR3 amino acids: CSAFDSPSALHF. The CDR3 nucleotides read TGCAGTGCTTTCGACAGCCCTTCGGCCCTCCACTTT.

The J gene is TRBJ2-3, the V gene TRBV29-1; no firm D call. Looked up from germline, CDR1 is SQVTM and CDR2 is ANQGSEA. The CDR3 contains 12 residues. The V end was cut by 4 bases, the J end by 2 bases, with 7 bases between. CDR3 bases: TGCAGCGTTGCGGCGCTCACAGATACGCAGTATTTT. It specifies CSVAALTDTQYF.

This clonotype was picked up many times. V gene TRBV19 combines with J gene TRBJ2-1; D is ambiguous. The germline V gene encodes CDR1 LNHDA and CDR2 SQIVND (reference sequence). The V end lost 3 bases, the J end lost 4 bases, and 4 bases lay between the germline ends. This CDR3 is built from 12 residues. CDR3 in amino acids: CASSIPYNEQFF. Here the CDR3 DNA reads TGTGCCAGTAGTATCCCGTACAATGAGCAGTTCTTC.

A few counts support this clonotype. V usage is TRBV29-1 and J usage is TRBJ2-1; D is unresolved. With 4 bases removed from V and 4 bases from J, the gap between germline ends came to 14 bases. CDR3 length: 14 amino acids. Germline CDR1 and CDR2: SQVTM and ANQGSEA. Here the CDR3 reads CSVGLLINYNEQFF. The CDR3 bases are TGCAGCGTTGGGTTGCTGATTAATTACAATGAGCAGTTCTTC.

Points on this clonotype: With a much larger clone just one base away, this may be a read error. This CDR3 is missing its conserved last phenylalanine or tryptophan, likely due to a read error. The chain joins TRBV5-6 to TRBJ2-1; 13 nucleotides agree with TRBD2. The CDR3 length is 14 residues. Trimming at V came to 3 bases and at J to 9 bases, leaving 3 bases not matched to a gene. Germline V gene data show CDR1 as SGHDT and CDR2 as YYEEEE. CDR3: CASSSGLAGAEQFS. As DNA, the CDR3 is TGTGCCAGCAGCTCAGGACTAGCGGGAGCTGAGCAGTTCTCC.

This chain uses TRBV5-1 with TRBJ2-3, with D uncertain. There are 13 residues in the CDR3. The germline V gene has CDR1 SGHRS and CDR2 YFSETQ. Trimming took off 4 bases at V and 1 base at J, with 7 bases between the two ends. The CDR3 DNA reads TGCGCCAGCAGCCGAAGGGGCACAGATACGCAGTATTTT. It encodes CASSRRGTDTQYF.

This clonotype was seen ten or more times. The J gene is TRBJ2-7, the V gene TRBV29-1; D is possibly TRBD1 (5 bases). Deletions cut 3 bases from V and 1 base from J, with 7 bases between. CDR1 and CDR2 (germline): SQVTM, ANQGSEA. The CDR3 has 12 residues. The CDR3 DNA is TGCAGCGTTGATGACAGTTCCTACGAGCAGTACTTC. This sequence encodes CSVDDSSYEQYF.

This clonotype occurred many times. The V call is TRBV6-1, the J call TRBJ2-1, with D uncertain. The germline V and J ends were trimmed by 5 bases and 5 bases, with 10 bases remaining between them. CDR3 length equals 13 residues. Germline CDR1 reads MNHNS; CDR2 reads SASEGT. CDR3 sequence (DNA): TGTGCCAGCAGTAATAGACCAGACAATGAGCAGTTCTTC. This codes for CASSNRPDNEQFF.

This clonotype was counted many times. V and J are TRBV27 and TRBJ2-1; TRBD1 or TRBD2 may be the D gene (5 bases each). CDR3 length equals 14 residues. Per germline, CDR1 MNHEY and CDR2 SMNVEV (reference sequence). Trimming shortened V by 5 bases and J by 4 bases, and 12 bases separated the two germline ends. This CDR3 reads CASSPGTGYNEQFF. Written as DNA, the CDR3 is TGTGCCAGCAGTCCCGGGACGGGGTACAATGAGCAGTTCTTC.